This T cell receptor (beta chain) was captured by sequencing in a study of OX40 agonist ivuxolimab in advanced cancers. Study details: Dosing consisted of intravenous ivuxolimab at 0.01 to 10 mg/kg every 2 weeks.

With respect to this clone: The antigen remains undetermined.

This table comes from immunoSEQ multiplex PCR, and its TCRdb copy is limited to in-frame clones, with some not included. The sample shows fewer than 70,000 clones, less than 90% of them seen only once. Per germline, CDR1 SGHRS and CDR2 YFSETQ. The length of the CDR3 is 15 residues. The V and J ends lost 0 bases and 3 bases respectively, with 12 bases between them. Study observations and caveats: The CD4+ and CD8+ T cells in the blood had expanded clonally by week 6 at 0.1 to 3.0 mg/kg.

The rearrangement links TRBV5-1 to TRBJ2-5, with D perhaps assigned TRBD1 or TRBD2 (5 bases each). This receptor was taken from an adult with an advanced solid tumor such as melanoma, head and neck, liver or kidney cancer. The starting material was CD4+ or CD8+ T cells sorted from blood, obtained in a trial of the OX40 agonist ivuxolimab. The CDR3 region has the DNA TGCGCCAGCAGCTTGGGCGTCCGAGGGGAAGAGACCCAGTACTTC. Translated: CASSLGVRGEETQYF. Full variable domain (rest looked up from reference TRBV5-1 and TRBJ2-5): KAGVTQTPRYLIKTRGQQVTLSCSPISGHRSVSWYQQTPGQGLQFLFEYFSETQRNKGNFPGRFSGRQFSNSRSEMNVSTLELGDSALYLCASSLGVRGEETQYFGPGTRLLVL.